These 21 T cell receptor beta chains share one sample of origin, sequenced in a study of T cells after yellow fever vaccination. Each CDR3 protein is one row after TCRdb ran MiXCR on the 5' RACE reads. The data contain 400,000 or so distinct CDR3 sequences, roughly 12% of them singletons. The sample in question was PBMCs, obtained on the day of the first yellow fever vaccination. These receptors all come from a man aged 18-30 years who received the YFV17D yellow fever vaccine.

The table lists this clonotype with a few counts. In DNA, the CDR3 is TGTGCCAGCAGTCCAGGGGACGAGACCCAGTACTTC. This translates into CASSPGDETQYF. V usage is TRBV7-2 and J usage is TRBJ2-5; D may be TRBD1 (6 bases). The germline V and J ends were trimmed by 6 bases and 5 bases, with 10 bases remaining between them. Germline CDR1 and CDR2: SGHTA and FQGNSA. This CDR3 has 12 residues. Variable domain in full (rest from reference TRBV7-2 and TRBJ2-5): GAGVSQSPSNKVTEKGKDVELRCDPISGHTALYWYRQSLGQGLEFLIYFQGNSAPDKSGLPSDRFSAERTGGSVSTLTIQRTQQEDSAVYLCASSPGDETQYFGPGTRLLVL.

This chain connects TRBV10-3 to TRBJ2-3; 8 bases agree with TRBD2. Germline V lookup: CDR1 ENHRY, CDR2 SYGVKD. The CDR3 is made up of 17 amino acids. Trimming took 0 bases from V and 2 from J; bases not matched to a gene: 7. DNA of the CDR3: TGTGCCATCAGTGAGTCAGTCTCGCGGGGGGTCACAGATACGCAGTATTTT. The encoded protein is CAISESVSRGVTDTQYF.

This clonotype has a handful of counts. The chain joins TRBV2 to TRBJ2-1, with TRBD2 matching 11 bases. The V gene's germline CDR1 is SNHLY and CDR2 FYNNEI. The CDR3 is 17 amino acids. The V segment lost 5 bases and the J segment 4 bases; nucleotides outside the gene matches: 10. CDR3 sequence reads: CASSLQGLAGGYNEQFF. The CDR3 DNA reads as TGTGCCAGCAGTCTACAGGGGCTAGCGGGGGGATACAATGAGCAGTTCTTC.

The CDR3 loop reads CASSLDVLSSGANVLTF. The CDR3 bases are TGTGCCAGCAGCTTAGACGTACTCAGCTCTGGGGCCAACGTCCTGACTTTC. This chain links TRBV7-2 with TRBJ2-6; D not resolved. The ends were cut back, 1 base at V and 0 bases at J, with 10 bases in the middle. Germline CDR1 is SGHTA and CDR2 is FQGNSA. There are 17 residues in the CDR3.

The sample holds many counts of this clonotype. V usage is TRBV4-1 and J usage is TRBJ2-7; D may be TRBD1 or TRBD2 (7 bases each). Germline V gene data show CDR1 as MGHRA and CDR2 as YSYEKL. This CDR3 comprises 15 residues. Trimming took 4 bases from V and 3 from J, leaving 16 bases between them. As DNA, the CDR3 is TGCGCCAGCAGCCTAGGACCAGGGGGGGGCTACGAGCAGTACGTC. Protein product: CASSLGPGGGYEQYV.

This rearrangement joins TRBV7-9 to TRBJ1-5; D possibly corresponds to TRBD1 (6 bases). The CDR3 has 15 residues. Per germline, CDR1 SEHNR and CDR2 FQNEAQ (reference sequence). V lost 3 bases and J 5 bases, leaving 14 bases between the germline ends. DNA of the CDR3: TGTGCCAGCAGCTTGGGAACAGGGATGGATCAGCCCCAGCATTTT. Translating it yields CASSLGTGMDQPQHF.

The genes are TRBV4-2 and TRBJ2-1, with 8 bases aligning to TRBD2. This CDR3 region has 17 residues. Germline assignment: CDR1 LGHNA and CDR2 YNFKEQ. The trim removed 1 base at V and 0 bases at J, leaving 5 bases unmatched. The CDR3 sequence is CASSQGRRGGSYNEQFF. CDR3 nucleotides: TGTGCCAGCAGCCAAGGTCGACGGGGGGGCTCCTACAATGAGCAGTTCTTC.

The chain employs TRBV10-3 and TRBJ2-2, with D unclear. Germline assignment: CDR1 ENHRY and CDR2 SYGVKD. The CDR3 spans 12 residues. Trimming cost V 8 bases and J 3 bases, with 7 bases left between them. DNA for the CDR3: TGTGCCATCTTAAAAGACACCGGGGAGCTGTTTTTT. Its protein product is CAILKDTGELFF.

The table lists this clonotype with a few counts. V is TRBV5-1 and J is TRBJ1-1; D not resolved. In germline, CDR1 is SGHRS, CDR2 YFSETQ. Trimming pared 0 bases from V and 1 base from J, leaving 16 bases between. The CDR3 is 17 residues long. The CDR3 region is CASSLDVLGFENTEAFF. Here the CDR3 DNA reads TGCGCCAGCAGCTTGGACGTACTTGGGTTCGAGAACACTGAAGCTTTCTTT.

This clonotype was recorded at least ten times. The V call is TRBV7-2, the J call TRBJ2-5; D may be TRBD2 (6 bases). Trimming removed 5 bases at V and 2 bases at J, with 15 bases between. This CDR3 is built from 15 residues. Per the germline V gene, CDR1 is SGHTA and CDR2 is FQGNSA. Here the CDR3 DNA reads TGTGCCAGCAGCCTGGGACTGTCACTTCAAGAGACCCAGTACTTC. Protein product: CASSLGLSLQETQYF.

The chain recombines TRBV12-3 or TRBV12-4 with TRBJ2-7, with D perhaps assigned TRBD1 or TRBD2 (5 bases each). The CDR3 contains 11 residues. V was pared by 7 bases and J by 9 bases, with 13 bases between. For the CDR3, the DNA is TGTGCCAGCACCGCCTCAGGGAGGCAGTACTTC. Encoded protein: CASTASGRQYF.

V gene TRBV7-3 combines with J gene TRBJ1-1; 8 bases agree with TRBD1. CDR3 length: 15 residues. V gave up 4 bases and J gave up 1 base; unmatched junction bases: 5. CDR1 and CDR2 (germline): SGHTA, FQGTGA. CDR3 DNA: TGTGCCAGCAGCTCCCAACAGGGGGAGAACACTGAAGCTTTCTTT. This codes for CASSSQQGENTEAFF. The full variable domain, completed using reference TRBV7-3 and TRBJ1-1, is GAGVSQTPSNKVTEKGKYVELRCDPISGHTALYWYRQSLGQGPEFLIYFQGTGAADDSGLPNDRFFAVRPEGSVSTLKIQRTERGDSAVYLCASSSQQGENTEAFFGQGTRLTVV.

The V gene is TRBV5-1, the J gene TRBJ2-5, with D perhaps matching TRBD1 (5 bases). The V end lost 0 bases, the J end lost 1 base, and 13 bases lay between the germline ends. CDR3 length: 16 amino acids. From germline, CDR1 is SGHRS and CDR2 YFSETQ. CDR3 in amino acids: CASSLGSRQSQETQYF. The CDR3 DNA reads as TGCGCCAGCAGCTTGGGGTCCCGACAGTCCCAAGAGACCCAGTACTTC.

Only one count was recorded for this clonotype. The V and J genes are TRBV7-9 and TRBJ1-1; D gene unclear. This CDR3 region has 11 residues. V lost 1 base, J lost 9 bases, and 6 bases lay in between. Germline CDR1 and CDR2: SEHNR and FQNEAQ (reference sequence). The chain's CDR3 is CASSLERKAFF. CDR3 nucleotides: TGTGCCAGCAGCTTAGAGAGGAAAGCTTTCTTT.

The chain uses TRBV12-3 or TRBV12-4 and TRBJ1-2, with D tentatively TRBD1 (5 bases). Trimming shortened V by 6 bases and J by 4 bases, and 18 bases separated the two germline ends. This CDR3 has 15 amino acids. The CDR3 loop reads CASSLNPGLPYGYTF. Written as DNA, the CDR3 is TGTGCCAGCAGCCTAAATCCGGGACTCCCCTATGGCTACACCTTC.

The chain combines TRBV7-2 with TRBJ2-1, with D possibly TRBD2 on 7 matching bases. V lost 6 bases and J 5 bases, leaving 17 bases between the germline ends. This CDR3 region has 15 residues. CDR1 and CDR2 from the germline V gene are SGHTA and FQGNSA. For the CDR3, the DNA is TGTGCCAGCAGTTCCCGAGGGGGGGCCGACAATGAGCAGTTCTTC. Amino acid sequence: CASSSRGGADNEQFF. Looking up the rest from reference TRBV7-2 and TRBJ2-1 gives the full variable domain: GAGVSQSPSNKVTEKGKDVELRCDPISGHTALYWYRQSLGQGLEFLIYFQGNSAPDKSGLPSDRFSAERTGGSVSTLTIQRTQQEDSAVYLCASSSRGGADNEQFFGPGTRLTVL.

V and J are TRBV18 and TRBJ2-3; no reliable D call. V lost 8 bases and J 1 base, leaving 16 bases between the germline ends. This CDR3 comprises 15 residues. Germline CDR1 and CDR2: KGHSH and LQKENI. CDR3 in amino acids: CASALDRQGTDTQYF. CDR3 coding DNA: TGTGCCAGCGCACTCGATCGGCAGGGCACAGATACGCAGTATTTT.

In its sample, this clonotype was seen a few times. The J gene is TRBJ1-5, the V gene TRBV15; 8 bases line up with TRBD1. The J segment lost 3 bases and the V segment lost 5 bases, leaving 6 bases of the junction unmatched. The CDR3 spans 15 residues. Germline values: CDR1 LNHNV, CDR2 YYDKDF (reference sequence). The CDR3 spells CATSDRQGPNQPQHF. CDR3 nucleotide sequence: TGTGCCACCAGCGACCGACAGGGGCCCAATCAGCCCCAGCATTTT.

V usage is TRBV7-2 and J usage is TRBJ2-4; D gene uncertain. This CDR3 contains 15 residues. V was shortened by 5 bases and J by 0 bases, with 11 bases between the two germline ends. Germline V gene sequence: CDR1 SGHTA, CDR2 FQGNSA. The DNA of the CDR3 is TGTGCCAGCAGCCTAGGTGCGGTAGCCAAAAACATTCAGTACTTC. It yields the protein CASSLGAVAKNIQYF.

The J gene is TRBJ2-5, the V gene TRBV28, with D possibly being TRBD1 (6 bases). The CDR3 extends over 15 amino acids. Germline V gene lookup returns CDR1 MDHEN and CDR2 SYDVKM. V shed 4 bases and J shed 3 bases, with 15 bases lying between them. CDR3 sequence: CASSSFGTLKETQYF. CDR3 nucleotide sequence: TGTGCCAGCAGTTCCTTCGGGACACTTAAAGAGACCCAGTACTTC.

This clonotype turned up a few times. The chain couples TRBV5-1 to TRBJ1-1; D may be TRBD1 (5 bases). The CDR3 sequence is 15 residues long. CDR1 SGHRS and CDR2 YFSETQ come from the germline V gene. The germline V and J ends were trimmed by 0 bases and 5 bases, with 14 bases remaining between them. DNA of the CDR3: TGCGCCAGCAGCTTGGCTGGGACGGCAGATACTGAAGCTTTCTTT. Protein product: CASSLAGTADTEAFF.